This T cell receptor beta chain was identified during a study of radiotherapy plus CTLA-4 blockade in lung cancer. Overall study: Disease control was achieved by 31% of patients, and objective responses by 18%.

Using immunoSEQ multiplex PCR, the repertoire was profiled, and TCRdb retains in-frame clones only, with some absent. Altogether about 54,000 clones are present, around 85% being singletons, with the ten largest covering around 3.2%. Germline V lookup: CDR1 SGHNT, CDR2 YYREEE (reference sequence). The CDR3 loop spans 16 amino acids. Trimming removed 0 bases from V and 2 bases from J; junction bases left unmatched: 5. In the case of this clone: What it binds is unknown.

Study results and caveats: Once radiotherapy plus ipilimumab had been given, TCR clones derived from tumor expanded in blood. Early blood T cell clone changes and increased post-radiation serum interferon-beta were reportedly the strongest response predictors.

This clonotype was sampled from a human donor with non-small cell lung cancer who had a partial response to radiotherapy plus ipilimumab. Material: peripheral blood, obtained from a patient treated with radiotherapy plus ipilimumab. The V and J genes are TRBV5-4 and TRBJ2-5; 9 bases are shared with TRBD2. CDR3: CASSLEASGAQETQYF. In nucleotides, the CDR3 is TGTGCCAGCAGCTTGGAGGCTAGCGGGGCACAAGAGACCCAGTACTTC.